This TCR beta chain was identified in a study of post-analysis software for immune sequencing data. Whole-study findings and limits: Four or five TRBV segments were more frequent in patients than controls; TRBV5-6, TRBV5-1 and TRBV20-1 belonged to this group. When the samples were clustered directly with F measure, those that had been prepared in the same batch showed strong co-clustering.

Unique molecular identifiers featured in each of the TCR beta cDNA libraries. Each CDR3 protein is one row after TCRdb ran MiXCR on the PCR reads. The data contain some 690,000 distinct CDR3 sequences, about 32% of them singletons. A remark on this clonotype: The antigen is unknown.

This CDR3 contains 13 residues. V was cut by 0 bases and J by 7 bases, with 9 bases left in between. The germline V gene has CDR1 MNHEY and CDR2 SVGAGI. The receptor comes from a girl aged 5-17 years with multiple sclerosis. V is TRBV6-5 and J is TRBJ1-1; D possibly corresponds to TRBD1 (6 bases). The material sequenced was blood. In DNA, the CDR3 is TGTGCCAGCAGTTACTCCTGGACAGATGAAGCTTTCTTT. It specifies CASSYSWTDEAFF.